Below are 32 T cell receptor beta chains sequenced from a single sample in a study of blood T cell repertoires in COVID-19. The repertoire was sequenced with immunoSEQ multiplex PCR; TCRdb's copy has only in-frame clones and lacks some. The sample contains approximately 70,000 clones, 65% to 90% of which appear only once. Sequenced material: peripheral blood. These receptors came from a man between 65 and 79 years old with active or convalescent COVID-19.

The chain is built from TRBV5-5 and TRBJ2-7, with TRBD1 matching 8 bases. Germline CDR1 is SGHKS and CDR2 is YYEKEE (reference sequence). V lost 1 base to trimming and J lost 4 bases; unmatched junction nucleotides: 7. This CDR3 region has 15 residues. The CDR3 nucleotides are TGTGCCAGCAGCTTGTTTGGACAGGGATCTTACGAGCAGTACTTC. Encoded protein: CASSLFGQGSYEQYF. The variable domain in full, with the rest retrieved from reference TRBV5-5 and TRBJ2-7, is DAGVTQSPTHLIKTRGQQVTLRCSPISGHKSVSWYQQVLGQGPQFIFQYYEKEERGRGNFPDRFSARQFPNYSSELNVNALLLGDSALYLCASSLFGQGSYEQYFGPGTRLTVT.

This clone was seen only once. V and J are TRBV24-1 and TRBJ1-1, with a weak D call TRBD1 (5 bases). Germline CDR1 and CDR2: KGHDR and SFDVKD. The length of the CDR3 is 12 residues. With 3 bases removed from V and 8 bases from J, the gap between germline ends came to 9 bases. CDR3 in DNA: TGTGCCACCAGTGATATTGCAGGGGAAGCTTTCTTT. Encoded protein: CATSDIAGEAFF.

The genes are TRBV5-1 and TRBJ2-1; 8 bases align to TRBD2. Per the germline V gene, CDR1 is SGHRS and CDR2 is YFSETQ. V lost 0 bases, J lost 7 bases, and 9 bases stayed unmatched. CDR3 size: 16 residues. The CDR3 here is CASSLGPGLGGNEQFF. The CDR3 region has the DNA TGCGCCAGCAGCTTGGGCCCGGGACTAGGGGGGAATGAGCAGTTCTTC.

The rearrangement uses TRBV10-3 and TRBJ2-7; 8 bases match TRBD2. CDR1 and CDR2 from the germline V gene are ENHRY and SYGVKD. This CDR3 region has 14 residues. V shed 5 bases, J shed 2 bases, and the junction held 5 bases outside the gene matches. CDR3 residues: CAISSGSQTYEQYF. The CDR3 nucleotides read TGTGCCATCAGTAGCGGGAGTCAAACCTACGAGCAGTACTTC.

This sequence joins TRBV28 and TRBJ1-5; tentative D call: TRBD1 (6 bases). The CDR3 is 17 amino acids. V lost 4 bases and J lost 0, with 16 bases in between. The germline CDR1 and CDR2 sequences are MDHEN and SYDVKM. CDR3 coding DNA: TGTGCCAGCAGTTCACCCGGGACACAGTATAGCAATCAGCCCCAGCATTTT. Its protein is CASSSPGTQYSNQPQHF. Combining the CDR3 with reference TRBV28 and TRBJ1-5 gives the whole variable domain DVKVTQSSRYLVKRTGEKVFLECVQDMDHENMFWYRQDPGLGLRLIYFSYDVKMKEKGDIPEGYSVSREKKERFSLILESASTNQTSMYLCASSSPGTQYSNQPQHFGDGTRLSIL.

CDR3 sequence: CASSARPGYSGANVLTF. As DNA, the CDR3 is TGTGCCAGCAGCGCCCGCCCCGGTTACTCTGGGGCCAACGTCCTGACTTTC. The chain links TRBV9 to TRBJ2-6; D remains unclear. This CDR3 has 17 amino acids. The V gene lost 3 bases and the J gene lost 0 bases, with 13 bases spanning the gap. Germline V CDR1 and CDR2: SGDLS, YYNGEE. Variable domain in full (rest from reference TRBV9 and TRBJ2-6): DSGVTQTPKHLITATGQRVTLRCSPRSGDLSVYWYQQSLDQGLQFLIQYYNGEERAKGNILERFSAQQFPDLHSELNLSSLELGDSALYFCASSARPGYSGANVLTFGAGSRLTVL.

The chain is built from TRBV27 and TRBJ1-4; 7 nucleotides line up with TRBD1. V shed 6 bases, J shed 8 bases, and the junction held 12 bases outside the gene matches. This CDR3 is 15 amino acids long. Germline values: CDR1 MNHEY, CDR2 SMNVEV (reference sequence). The CDR3 region has the DNA TGTGCCAGCAGCTCGACAGGGTGGGAGGTCGAAAAACTGTTTTTT. Its translation: CASSSTGWEVEKLFF. Full variable domain (remainder filled in from reference TRBV27 and TRBJ1-4): EAQVTQNPRYLITVTGKKLTVTCSQNMNHEYMSWYRQDPGLGLRQIYYSMNVEVTDKGDVPEGYKVSRKEKRNFPLILESPSPNQTSLYFCASSSTGWEVEKLFFGSGTQLSVL.

The gene calls are TRBV11-1 and TRBJ1-6; a weak D match, TRBD1 (6 bases). CDR1 and CDR2 from the germline V gene are SGHAT and FQDESV (reference sequence). V dropped 3 bases and J dropped 10 bases, with 13 bases sitting between them. The CDR3 runs to 14 residues. CDR3 amino acids: CASSLRQAGSPLHF. CDR3 coding DNA: TGTGCCAGCAGCTTGAGACAGGCCGGATCACCCCTCCACTTT.

The chain combines TRBV5-1 with TRBJ1-5, with 9 bases aligning to TRBD1. The V gene's germline CDR1 is SGHRS and CDR2 YFSETQ. The CDR3 is 14 residues long. The J segment lost 6 bases and the V segment lost 4 bases, leaving 5 bases of the junction unmatched. The CDR3 sequence: CASSPGQGLQPQHF. The CDR3 nucleotides read TGCGCCAGCAGCCCGGGACAGGGACTTCAGCCCCAGCATTTT.

The V gene is TRBV7-9, the J gene TRBJ1-2; no clear D gene. Looked up from germline, CDR1 is SEHNR and CDR2 is FQNEAQ (reference sequence). The V and J ends lost 0 bases and 5 bases respectively, with 4 bases between them. The CDR3 length is 12 residues. The CDR3 loop reads CASSLAQYGYTF. In DNA form, the CDR3 reads TGTGCCAGCAGCTTAGCACAGTATGGCTACACCTTC. Full variable domain (rest looked up from reference TRBV7-9 and TRBJ1-2): DTGVSQNPRHKITKRGQNVTFRCDPISEHNRLYWYRQTLGQGPEFLTYFQNEAQLEKSRLLSDRFSAERPKGSFSTLEIQRTEQGDSAMYLCASSLAQYGYTFGSGTRLTVV.

This chain uses TRBV29-1 with TRBJ1-1; 12 bases are a match to TRBD1. Germline lookup yields CDR1 SQVTM and CDR2 ANQGSEA. The J segment lost 5 bases and the V segment lost 7 bases, leaving 17 bases of the junction unmatched. CDR3 length: 17 residues. CDR3 in amino acids: CSASLTGQGARLTEAFF. CDR3 in DNA: TGCAGCGCCTCGCTGACGGGACAGGGGGCTAGGTTGACTGAAGCTTTCTTT.

The gene calls are TRBV5-6 and TRBJ1-3, with D unresolved. The CDR3 is made up of 16 amino acids. Germline V gene lookup returns CDR1 SGHDT and CDR2 YYEEEE. V was shortened by 1 base and J by 7 bases, with 18 bases between the two germline ends. The chain's CDR3 is CASSLRAGAIPNTIYF. DNA for the CDR3: TGTGCCAGCAGCTTGAGGGCGGGAGCTATCCCCAACACCATATATTTT.

The V gene is TRBV7-2, the J gene TRBJ1-4; perhaps TRBD1 as D (5 bases). The CDR3 contains 15 residues. V lost 1 base and J 4 bases, leaving 10 bases between the germline ends. Germline V gene lookup returns CDR1 SGHTA and CDR2 FQGNSA. The CDR3 DNA reads TGTGCCAGCAGCTTAGAGGGGATGAATAATGAAAAACTGTTTTTT. It translates to CASSLEGMNNEKLFF.

V and J are TRBV4-1 and TRBJ2-3; 11 nucleotides agree with TRBD2. This CDR3 spans 16 amino acids. Germline V gene lookup returns CDR1 MGHRA and CDR2 YSYEKL. The junction had 7 bases not matched to a gene; V was cut back by 3 bases and J by 5 bases. The CDR3 protein is CASSQNLAGGGDTQYF. Written as DNA, the CDR3 is TGCGCCAGCAGCCAGAATCTAGCGGGAGGAGGAGATACGCAGTATTTT.

The V and J genes are TRBV3-1 (or the pseudogene TRBV3-2) and TRBJ2-7; 7 bases fit TRBD2. The CDR3 is 16 residues long. Germline loops: CDR1 LGHDT, CDR2 YNNKEL (reference sequence). Germline trimming cut 1 base from V and 3 bases from J; bases unmatched to any gene: 9. CDR3 in amino acids: CASSQAGAGAIYEQYF. The CDR3 nucleotides read TGTGCCAGCAGCCAAGCCGGTGCGGGAGCTATCTACGAGCAGTACTTC.

The chain uses TRBV7-9 and TRBJ2-3; D may be TRBD2 (6 bases). The CDR3 is made up of 15 amino acids. From germline, CDR1 is SEHNR and CDR2 FQNEAQ (reference sequence). V lost 5 bases and J lost 0, with 12 bases in between. The CDR3 DNA sequence: TGTGCCAGCAGCATGCGACTAGGTAGCACAGATACGCAGTATTTT. This gives the protein CASSMRLGSTDTQYF.

The genes are TRBV7-2 and TRBJ1-2; 7 nucleotides line up with TRBD1. Germline V gene lookup returns CDR1 SGHTA and CDR2 FQGNSA. CDR3 length equals 13 residues. Trimming took 2 bases from V and 4 from J; bases not matched to a gene: 1. The CDR3 sequence is CASSLQGGYGYTF. The DNA for the CDR3 is TGTGCCAGCAGCTTACAGGGGGGCTATGGCTACACCTTC.

This clone was observed a handful of times. The chain carries TRBV4-2 and TRBJ2-2, with 11 bases identical to TRBD2. CDR3 length: 18 residues. V shed 4 bases, J shed 3 bases, and the junction held 10 bases outside the gene matches. Germline V gene sequence: CDR1 LGHNA, CDR2 YNFKEQ. The CDR3 nucleotides are TGTGCCAGCAGCCGAACATGGGGGGGACTAGCGGACACCGGGGAGCTGTTTTTT. This sequence encodes CASSRTWGGLADTGELFF.

This clone was seen a few times. The V and J genes are TRBV19 and TRBJ2-7; 9 bases agree with TRBD1. Per germline, CDR1 LNHDA and CDR2 SQIVND (reference sequence). The V gene end was trimmed by 5 bases and the J gene end by 3 bases; junction bases not matched to a gene: 2. CDR3 length equals 13 residues. CDR3 sequence (DNA): TGTGCCAGTAGTGCGGGACAGGGCTACGAGCAGTACTTC. Protein: CASSAGQGYEQYF.

The CDR3 loop is CASSLAGGLYEQYF. The CDR3 nucleotides are TGTGCCAGCAGCTTGGCCGGGGGACTCTACGAGCAGTACTTC. The rearrangement uses TRBV5-4 and TRBJ2-7, with a weak D call TRBD2 (6 bases). Germline V gives CDR1 SGHNT, CDR2 YYREEE (reference sequence). This CDR3 contains 14 residues. V lost 0 bases and J 3 bases, leaving 10 bases between the germline ends.

The DNA for the CDR3 is TGTGCCTGGAAGGGGCCAGGCTTTATGGAAAAACTGTTTTTT. Translation gives CAWKGPGFMEKLFF. This sequence joins TRBV30 and TRBJ1-4, with D perhaps TRBD1 (5 bases). Per germline, CDR1 GTSNPN and CDR2 SVGIG (reference sequence). The CDR3 loop spans 14 amino acids. V was trimmed by 4 bases and J by 8 bases, leaving 17 bases between them.

The chain has TRBV5-6 and TRBJ2-3; 9 nucleotides align to TRBD2. This CDR3 spans 17 amino acids. The germline V gene has CDR1 SGHDT and CDR2 YYEEEE. Trimming at V came to 0 bases and at J to 0 bases, leaving 5 bases not matched to a gene. CDR3 protein: CASSLVSSGTSTDTQYF. In nucleotides, the CDR3 is TGTGCCAGCAGCTTGGTGTCTAGCGGGACTAGCACAGATACGCAGTATTTT.

V and J are TRBV19 and TRBJ1-2; D is undetermined. Per the germline V gene, CDR1 is LNHDA and CDR2 is SQIVND (reference sequence). The CDR3 extends over 11 amino acids. V was shortened by 3 bases and J by 5 bases, with 4 bases between the two germline ends. CDR3 protein: CASSIAYGYTF. CDR3 sequence (DNA): TGTGCCAGTAGTATCGCGTATGGCTACACCTTC.

The chain links TRBV12-3 or TRBV12-4 to TRBJ2-3; D is unresolved. Trimming cost V 5 bases and J 7 bases, with 7 bases left between them. CDR3 length: 11 residues. The CDR3 region is CASSRTNTQYF. CDR3 nucleotides: TGTGCCAGCAGTCGAACTAATACGCAGTATTTT.

This rearrangement joins TRBV6-2 or TRBV6-3 to TRBJ2-1, with TRBD2 matching over 14 bases. CDR1 and CDR2 (germline): MNHEY, SVGEGT. V dropped 5 bases and J dropped 4; count of bases not matched to a gene: 7. This CDR3 contains 17 residues. Written as DNA, the CDR3 is TGTGCCAGCAGTAAACGGACTAGCGGGAGGCTTTACAATGAGCAGTTCTTC. It translates to CASSKRTSGRLYNEQFF.

This clone has a single count. Germline and junction disagree at one end, which may indicate a read error. The chain has TRBV7-7 and TRBJ2-1; 9 bases are a match to TRBD2. CDR1 and CDR2 (germline): SSHAT, FNYEAQ (reference sequence). The CDR3 has 15 amino acids. The CDR3 DNA sequence: TGTGCTAGCAGCCGCGGGACTAGCTTCCCTAATGAGCAGTTCTTC. Encoded protein: CASSRGTSFPNEQFF.

The chain uses TRBV28 and TRBJ2-2, with 7 bases identical to TRBD1. This CDR3 contains 16 residues. V was clipped by 6 bases and J by 5 bases; unmatched bases: 12. Germline CDR1 MDHEN, CDR2 SYDVKM. The CDR3 DNA is TGTGCCAGCAGCCGGCGAGACAGGGCGCGGACCGGGGAGCTGTTTTTT. Translated, it gives CASSRRDRARTGELFF.

The rearrangement joins TRBV2 to TRBJ2-1; D might be TRBD1 (5 bases). The CDR3 sequence is 14 residues long. The V gene lost 1 base and the J gene lost 9 bases, with 13 bases spanning the gap. CDR1 is SNHLY and CDR2 is FYNNEI in the germline V gene. CDR3 nucleotides: TGTGCCAGCAGTGAAGGTAATATAGGGGTTGAGCAGTTCTTC. Its translation is CASSEGNIGVEQFF.

This clone was observed a single time. V gene TRBV5-1 combines with J gene TRBJ1-1; 10 bases fit TRBD1. The CDR3 covers 14 residues. Germline V gives CDR1 SGHRS, CDR2 YFSETQ. With 5 bases clipped from V and 14 bases from J, the junction kept 15 bases outside the gene matches. The CDR3 nucleotides read TGCGCCAGCAGAGCGGTAGGGACAGGGGAAGGGCTGTTCTTT. Translation: CASRAVGTGEGLFF. The full variable domain, rest sourced from reference TRBV5-1 and TRBJ1-1, is KAGVTQTPRYLIKTRGQQVTLSCSPISGHRSVSWYQQTPGQGLQFLFEYFSETQRNKGNFPGRFSGRQFSNSRSEMNVSTLELGDSALYLCASRAVGTGEGLFFGQGTRLTVV.

This sequence joins TRBV6-1 and TRBJ2-3; D remains unclear. Germline assignment: CDR1 MNHNS and CDR2 SASEGT. Trimming cost V 2 bases and J 0 bases, with 12 bases left between them. This CDR3 is built from 16 residues. Written as DNA, the CDR3 is TGTGCCAGCAGTGAATTCGGGTTCCCTAGCACAGATACGCAGTATTTT. Encoded protein: CASSEFGFPSTDTQYF.

This clone was recorded only once. In DNA, the CDR3 is TGCGCCAGCAGCTTTACCGGGACAGGGTGGCGCGAGCAGTACTTC. The encoded protein is CASSFTGTGWREQYF. The V call is TRBV5-1, the J call TRBJ2-7; 9 bases line up with TRBD1. V lost 2 bases, J lost 6 bases, and 9 bases stayed unmatched. Germline loops: CDR1 SGHRS, CDR2 YFSETQ. The length of the CDR3 is 15 residues.

In DNA, the CDR3 is TGCAGCGTTGAGGAGGTGGACAGGGGGCAAGGCTACACCTTC. It translates to CSVEEVDRGQGYTF. This chain links TRBV29-1 with TRBJ1-2; TRBD1 matches 11 bases. Germline CDR1 and CDR2: SQVTM and ANQGSEA. V trimming: 3 bases; J trimming: 8 bases; junction bases outside the gene matches: 8. The CDR3 covers 14 residues. The full variable domain, with the rest looked up from reference TRBV29-1 and TRBJ1-2, is SAVISQKPSRDICQRGTSLTIQCQVDSQVTMMFWYRQQPGQSLTLIATANQGSEATYESGFVIDKFPISRPNLTFSTLTVSNMSPEDSSIYLCSVEEVDRGQGYTFGSGTRLTVV.